The rows below give T cell receptor beta chains drawn from one sample of a study of T-cell reconstitution after alpha-beta-depleted transplantation in children. TCRdb re-derived calls from the PCR reads in MiXCR, one entry per CDR3 protein. The table records 480,000 or so distinct CDR3 sequences, over 9.5% of them present only once. Sequencing was performed on PBMCs, taken before TCRalphabeta/CD19-depleted stem cell transplant. These receptors all stem from a child younger than 10 with inherited bone marrow failure, due to receive a stem cell transplant. Both conserved end residues are part of each CDR3. The order of the fields is V gene, D gene, J gene, clone size, CDR3 protein, CDR3 DNA. A D gene is named only where the DNA matches it firmly. Only some rows state a clone size, as once, few, many or a class for expanded clones.

>TRBV20-1|TRBD2|TRBJ2-2|many
CSARALAGGPGELFF
TGCAGTGCTAGAGCCCTAGCGGGAGGGCCCGGGGAGCTGTTTTTT
>TRBV27|TRBD2|TRBJ2-1|many
CASSPIAGVQFF
TGTGCCAGCAGTCCCATAGCGGGAGTTCAGTTCTTC
>TRBV5-1|TRBD2|TRBJ2-7|many
CASSLGLAGTEQYF
TGCGCCAGCAGCTTGGGACTAGCGGGCACCGAGCAGTACTTC
>TRBV4-3|TRBD2|TRBJ2-1|-
CASSQGAGGSKGQFF
TGCGCCAGCAGCCAAGGGGCGGGAGGGTCGAAAGGGCAGTTCTTC
>TRBV12-3/TRBV12-4|-|TRBJ2-7|many
CASSIGVEQYF
TGTGCCAGCAGTATAGGAGTTGAGCAGTACTTC
>TRBV7-9|TRBD2|TRBJ2-1|many
CASSRNGGLAGYNEQFF
TGTGCCAGCAGCCGAAACGGTGGACTAGCGGGGTACAATGAGCAGTTCTTC
>TRBV24-1|-|TRBJ1-2|-
CATSDFPLNYGYTF
TGTGCCACCAGTGATTTCCCGTTAAACTATGGCTACACCTTC
>TRBV6-2/TRBV6-3|-|TRBJ2-3|many
CASSYGVDTQYF
TGTGCCAGCAGTTACGGAGTTGATACGCAGTATTTT
>TRBV12-3/TRBV12-4|TRBD2|TRBJ2-1|many
CASSLGGSTSFNEQFF
TGTGCCAGCAGTTTGGGAGGGAGCACCTCCTTCAATGAGCAGTTCTTC
>TRBV18|-|TRBJ2-3|-
CASSPRRIGNTDTQYF
TGTGCCAGCTCACCACGAAGAATTGGGAACACAGATACGCAGTATTTT
>TRBV12-3/TRBV12-4|TRBD1|TRBJ2-2|many
CASSFDRGGGELFF
TGTGCCAGCAGTTTCGACAGGGGCGGCGGGGAGCTGTTTTTT
>TRBV20-1|-|TRBJ1-2|few
CSARVFAGAQVVRGYTF
TGCAGTGCTAGAGTTTTCGCCGGGGCGCAGGTGGTTCGTGGCTACACCTTC
>TRBV20-1|TRBD2|TRBJ2-3|few
CSAAGLAGDNTQYF
TGCAGTGCCGCGGGACTAGCGGGGGATAATACGCAGTATTTT
>TRBV20-1|TRBD2|TRBJ2-3|many
CSARDLGLAASTDTQYF
TGCAGTGCTAGAGATTTGGGACTAGCAGCTAGCACAGATACGCAGTATTTT
>TRBV18|-|TRBJ1-2|-
CASSPPWGANGYTF
TGTGCCAGCTCACCACCGTGGGGAGCGAATGGCTACACCTTC
>TRBV6-2/TRBV6-3|TRBD2|TRBJ2-2|many
CASSSIRLTSGITGELFF
TGTGCCAGCAGTTCCATCAGATTGACTAGCGGGATCACCGGGGAGCTGTTTTTT
>TRBV2|-|TRBJ2-5|many
CATKDSPYQETQYF
TGTGCCACCAAGGACAGCCCGTACCAAGAGACCCAGTACTTC
>TRBV27|TRBD1|TRBJ2-7|many
CASSRRTGNNYEQYF
TGTGCCAGCAGTCGTAGGACAGGAAACAACTACGAGCAGTACTTC
>TRBV24-1|TRBD1|TRBJ1-2|-
CATSDSTTGAYGYTF
TGTGCCACCAGTGACTCCACGACAGGGGCCTATGGCTACACCTTC
>TRBV4-3|TRBD1|TRBJ2-7|many
CASSQDPRQGIYEQYF
TGCGCCAGCAGCCAAGATCCTAGACAGGGAATCTACGAGCAGTACTTC
>TRBV19|-|TRBJ2-2|few
CASTPRLADTGELFF
TGTGCCAGTACCCCTAGGCTAGCTGACACCGGGGAGCTGTTTTTT
>TRBV15|-|TRBJ1-1|many
CATSRAAHKAFF
TGTGCCACCAGCAGAGCGGCCCACAAAGCTTTCTTT
>TRBV7-9|-|TRBJ2-1|many
CASSPEGGSFDEQFF
TGTGCCAGCAGCCCCGAAGGTGGGAGTTTTGATGAGCAGTTCTTC
>TRBV6-5|TRBD2|TRBJ2-5|many
CASSYVGGPSETQYF
TGTGCCAGCAGTTACGTGGGAGGGCCTTCAGAGACCCAGTACTTC